The 20 T cell receptor beta chains below all came from one sample that was sequenced in a study of CD8 T cells in ankylosing spondylitis. TCRdb re-derived calls from the 5' RACE reads in MiXCR, one entry per CDR3 protein. The table shows under 300,000 distinct CDR3 sequences, with about 10% occurring only once. The sequenced material came from blood, either unsorted or a sorted T cell fraction (not recorded which). The receptors originated from a male donor with ankylosing spondylitis or in good health (not recorded which).

This clonotype occurred many times. The CDR3 is CAISERTGSAEAFF. DNA of the CDR3: TGTGCCATCAGTGAGAGGACAGGGAGCGCTGAAGCTTTCTTT. The rearrangement uses TRBV10-3 and TRBJ1-1, with 8 bases identical to TRBD1. This CDR3 spans 14 amino acids. J lost 6 bases, V lost 2 bases, and 5 bases had no gene match. The germline V gene has CDR1 ENHRY and CDR2 SYGVKD.

Many counts were recorded for this clonotype. The rearrangement joins TRBV3-1 to TRBJ2-5; D is possibly TRBD1 or TRBD2 (5 bases each). The V gene lost 5 bases and the J gene lost 1 base, with 14 bases spanning the gap. This CDR3 is built from 15 residues. The germline CDR1 and CDR2 sequences are LGHDT and YNNKEL (reference sequence). The CDR3 loop reads CASSFGDGPQETQYF. The CDR3 DNA reads TGTGCCAGCAGCTTTGGGGACGGACCCCAAGAGACCCAGTACTTC.

This clonotype occurred many times. The chain recombines TRBV11-2 with TRBJ2-3, with a possible D match to TRBD2 (5 bases). Per the germline V gene, CDR1 is SGHAT and CDR2 is FQNNGV. Trimming cost V 5 bases and J 6 bases, with 15 bases left between them. The CDR3 totals 14 residues. In DNA form, the CDR3 reads TGTGCCAGCAGCACCAGCACGGGCGGGGATACGCAGTATTTT. Protein product: CASSTSTGGDTQYF.

At least ten counts were recorded for this clonotype. The chain has TRBV5-1 and TRBJ2-2, with 9 nucleotides matching TRBD2. V trimming: 1 base; J trimming: 2 bases; junction bases outside the gene matches: 0. From germline, CDR1 is SGHRS and CDR2 YFSETQ. This CDR3 is 15 amino acids long. The CDR3 nucleotides are TGCGCCAGCAGCTTGCTAGCGGGAAACACCGGGGAGCTGTTTTTT. Its translation: CASSLLAGNTGELFF.

The J gene is TRBJ2-2, the V gene TRBV7-9, with D maybe TRBD1 (5 bases). The CDR3 is made up of 15 amino acids. Germline CDR1 is SEHNR and CDR2 is FQNEAQ (reference sequence). Trimming pared 3 bases from V and 2 bases from J, leaving 10 bases between. Here the CDR3 reads CASSFLQANTGELFF. Written as DNA, the CDR3 is TGTGCCAGCAGCTTCTTACAGGCTAACACCGGGGAGCTGTTTTTT.

V gene TRBV12-3 or TRBV12-4 combines with J gene TRBJ2-7; D is undetermined. This CDR3 is built from 12 residues. Trimming removed 1 base from V and 5 bases from J, with 6 bases in between. CDR3 protein: CASSLDYNEQYF. The CDR3 nucleotides are TGTGCCAGCAGTTTAGATTACAACGAGCAGTACTTC.

This clonotype appeared many times. V usage is TRBV5-6 and J usage is TRBJ2-1; D perhaps matches TRBD1 (6 bases). V lost 4 bases and J 4 bases, leaving 18 bases between the germline ends. Germline CDR1 reads SGHDT; CDR2 reads YYEEEE. CDR3 length: 16 amino acids. CDR3 DNA sequence: TGTGCCAGCAGCCCACCTCCGGGACACACTTACAATGAGCAGTTCTTC. This codes for CASSPPPGHTYNEQFF.

Ten or more counts support this clonotype. The V gene is TRBV12-3 or TRBV12-4, the J gene TRBJ1-4; 8 bases fit TRBD1. The CDR3 sequence is 13 residues long. The trim removed 4 bases at V and 10 bases at J, leaving 5 bases unmatched. In DNA, the CDR3 is TGTGCCAGCAGTTCGACACAGGGGGGAAAACTGTTTTTT. Protein product: CASSSTQGGKLFF.

At least ten counts were recorded for this clonotype. This chain uses TRBV11-2 with TRBJ1-1; 7 bases agree with TRBD1. This CDR3 has 14 amino acids. After removal of 6 bases from V and 4 bases from J, the junction contained 8 bases not matched to a gene. Germline CDR1 is SGHAT and CDR2 is FQNNGV. The chain's CDR3 is CASRFRDRGTEAFF. Here the CDR3 DNA reads TGTGCCAGCAGATTCCGGGACAGAGGCACTGAAGCTTTCTTT.

The sample holds a few counts of this clonotype. The J gene is TRBJ1-2, the V gene TRBV5-1; D may be TRBD1 (5 bases). This CDR3 comprises 14 residues. Per germline, CDR1 SGHRS and CDR2 YFSETQ. V gave up 1 base and J gave up 2 bases, with 9 bases separating them. CDR3 bases: TGCGCCAGCAGCTTGAATACAGGAAACTATGGCTACACCTTC. This translates into CASSLNTGNYGYTF.

This clonotype has ten or more counts. This chain links TRBV5-1 with TRBJ2-7, with unresolved D. Trimming took off 0 bases at V and 3 bases at J, with 7 bases between the two ends. Germline CDR1 is SGHRS and CDR2 is YFSETQ. The CDR3 totals 13 residues. CDR3 nucleotides: TGCGCCAGCAGCTTGGGGGCCCTCTACGAGCAGTACTTC. Residues: CASSLGALYEQYF.

This clonotype has more than one count but fewer than ten. The genes are TRBV15 and TRBJ1-2; the match to TRBD1 covers 8 bases. Germline V CDR1 and CDR2: LNHNV, YYDKDF (reference sequence). V was pared by 5 bases and J by 5 bases, with 7 bases of the junction left unmatched. CDR3 size: 14 residues. In DNA, the CDR3 is TGTGCCACCAGCGAATATACAGGGGGGTATGGCTACACCTTC. Its protein is CATSEYTGGYGYTF.

The table lists this clonotype with many counts. This chain links TRBV4-1 with TRBJ2-7; 13 positions match TRBD2. The V segment lost 0 bases and the J segment 0 bases; nucleotides outside the gene matches: 5. Germline-derived CDR1 and CDR2 are MGHRA and YSYEKL. CDR3 length equals 18 residues. In nucleotides, the CDR3 is TGCGCCAGCAGCCAAGAACTAGCGGGGGGGCTGAGCTCCTACGAGCAGTACTTC. Translating it yields CASSQELAGGLSSYEQYF.

The table lists this clonotype with many counts. The rearrangement uses TRBV12-3 or TRBV12-4 and TRBJ1-1; no definite D call. This CDR3 is built from 13 residues. The V end lost 6 bases, the J end lost 2 bases, and 10 bases lay between the germline ends. The CDR3 loop reads CASSSYINTEAFF. CDR3 bases: TGTGCCAGCAGCTCATACATAAACACTGAAGCTTTCTTT.

This clonotype occurred many times. V usage is TRBV20-1 and J usage is TRBJ2-7; possibly TRBD1 or TRBD2 for D (5 bases each). CDR3 length equals 13 residues. The germline V gene encodes CDR1 DFQATT and CDR2 SNEGSKA (reference sequence). The V and J ends lost 5 bases and 5 bases respectively, with 16 bases between them. In nucleotides, the CDR3 is TGCAGTGCTCCCAAGTGGGGGACCGACGAGCAGTACTTC. Its translation is CSAPKWGTDEQYF.

This chain uses TRBV18 with TRBJ2-5, with 8 bases aligning to TRBD2. Germline lookup yields CDR1 KGHSH and CDR2 LQKENI. The CDR3 totals 16 residues. The V and J ends lost 2 bases and 3 bases, in that order; junction bases with no gene match: 8. Written as DNA, the CDR3 is TGTGCCAGCTCACCAAGTACTAGCGGAGTTAAAGAGACCCAGTACTTC. It yields the protein CASSPSTSGVKETQYF.

The chain couples TRBV11-2 to TRBJ1-6; D uncertain. This CDR3 has 15 amino acids. Per germline, CDR1 SGHAT and CDR2 FQNNGV. Trimming took off 5 bases at V and 6 bases at J, with 14 bases between the two ends. The CDR3 protein is CASSQGPTSNSPLHF. CDR3 bases: TGTGCCAGCAGCCAAGGACCGACAAGTAATTCACCCCTCCACTTT.

This clonotype was seen a handful of times. This chain uses TRBV28 with TRBJ2-1; 8 bases line up with TRBD2. Germline CDR1 reads MDHEN; CDR2 reads SYDVKM. After removal of 8 bases from V and 5 bases from J, the junction contained 11 bases not matched to a gene. This CDR3 has 15 amino acids. CDR3 bases: TGTGCCAGCCCCTCGGGGGGGCCCTTTAACAATGAGCAGTTCTTC. Amino acid sequence: CASPSGGPFNNEQFF.

This clonotype was detected ten times or more. The genes are TRBV15 and TRBJ2-7; tentatively, D is TRBD1 or TRBD2 (5 bases each). The V gene lost 0 bases and the J gene lost 8 bases, with 20 bases spanning the gap. Germline V CDR1 and CDR2: LNHNV, YYDKDF (reference sequence). The CDR3 extends over 16 amino acids. Here the CDR3 DNA reads TGTGCCACCAGCAGAGATCCCGGGGCGACCGAGGACAAGCAGTACTTC. It specifies CATSRDPGATEDKQYF.

This clonotype showed up just a few times. V and J are TRBV12-3 or TRBV12-4 and TRBJ2-2; D possibly corresponds to TRBD1 (6 bases). The CDR3 runs 14 residues. With 10 bases removed from V and 7 bases from J, the gap between germline ends came to 19 bases. The CDR3 spells CATIGTNYFGELFF. CDR3 nucleotides: TGTGCCACCATCGGGACAAATTACTTCGGGGAGCTGTTTTTT.